This T cell receptor (beta chain) came from a study of OX40 agonist ivuxolimab in advanced cancers. Looking at the study overall: An agonistic human IgG2 monoclonal antibody against OX40 (CD134) was given.

The CDR3 length is 14 residues. Germline loops: CDR1 SGHAT, CDR2 FQNNGV. V lost 0 bases, J lost 8 bases, and 2 bases stayed unmatched. Here immunoSEQ multiplex PCR was the method, and the copy in TCRdb shows in-frame clones only, minus some. The table includes roughly 79,000 clones, roughly 81% detected once. Source: CD4+ or CD8+ T cells sorted from blood, taken in a trial of the OX40 agonist ivuxolimab. The TCR sequence derives from an adult with an advanced solid tumor such as melanoma, head and neck, liver or kidney cancer. The chain links TRBV11-2 to TRBJ2-2; 8 bases are shared with TRBD1. CDR3 coding DNA: TGTGCCAGCAGCTTAGATCAGGGGGCGGGGGAGCTGTTTTTT. It codes for CASSLDQGAGELFF. The full variable domain, its missing parts supplied by reference TRBV11-2 and TRBJ2-2, is EAGVAQSPRYKIIEKRQSVAFWCNPISGHATLYWYQQILGQGPKLLIQFQNNGVVDDSQLPKDRFSAERLKGVDSTLKIQPAKLEDSAVYLCASSLDQGAGELFFGEGSRLTVL.